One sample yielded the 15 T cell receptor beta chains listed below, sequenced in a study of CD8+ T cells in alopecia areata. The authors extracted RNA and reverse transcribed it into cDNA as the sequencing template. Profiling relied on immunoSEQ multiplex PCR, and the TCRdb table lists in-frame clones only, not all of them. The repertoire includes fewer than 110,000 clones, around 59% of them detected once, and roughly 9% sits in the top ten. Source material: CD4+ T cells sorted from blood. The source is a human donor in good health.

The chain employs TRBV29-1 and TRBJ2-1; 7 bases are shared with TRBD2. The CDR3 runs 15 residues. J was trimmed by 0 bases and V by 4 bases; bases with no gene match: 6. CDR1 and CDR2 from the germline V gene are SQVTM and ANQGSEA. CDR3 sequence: CSVATGGSSYNEQFF. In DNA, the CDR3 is TGCAGCGTTGCGACGGGGGGTAGCTCCTACAATGAGCAGTTCTTC.

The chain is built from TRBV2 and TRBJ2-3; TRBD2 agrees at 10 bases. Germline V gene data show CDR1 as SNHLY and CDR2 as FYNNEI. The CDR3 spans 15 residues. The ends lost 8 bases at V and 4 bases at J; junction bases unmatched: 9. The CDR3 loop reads CASERSGGAADTQYF. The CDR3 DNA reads TGTGCCAGCGAGAGAAGCGGGGGGGCCGCAGATACGCAGTATTTT.

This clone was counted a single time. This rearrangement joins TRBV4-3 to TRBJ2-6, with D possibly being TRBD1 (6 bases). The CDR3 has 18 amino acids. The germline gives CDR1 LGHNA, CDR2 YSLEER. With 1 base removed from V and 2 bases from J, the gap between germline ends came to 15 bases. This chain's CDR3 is CASSQAPAEGAGANVLTF. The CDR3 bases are TGCGCCAGCAGCCAAGCCCCCGCAGAGGGGGCTGGGGCCAACGTCCTGACTTTC.

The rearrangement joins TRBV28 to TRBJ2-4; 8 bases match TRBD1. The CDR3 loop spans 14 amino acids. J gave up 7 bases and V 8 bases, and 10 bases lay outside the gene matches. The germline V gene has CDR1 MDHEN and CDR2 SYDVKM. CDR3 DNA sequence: TGTGCCAGCCAGGGGGCGGGTAGGGGGAACATTCAGTACTTC. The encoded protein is CASQGAGRGNIQYF.

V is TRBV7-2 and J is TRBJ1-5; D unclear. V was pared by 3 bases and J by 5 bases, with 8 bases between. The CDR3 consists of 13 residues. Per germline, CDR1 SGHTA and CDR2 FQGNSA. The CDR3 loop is CASSFERDQPQHF. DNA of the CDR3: TGTGCCAGCAGCTTTGAGAGAGATCAGCCCCAGCATTTT.

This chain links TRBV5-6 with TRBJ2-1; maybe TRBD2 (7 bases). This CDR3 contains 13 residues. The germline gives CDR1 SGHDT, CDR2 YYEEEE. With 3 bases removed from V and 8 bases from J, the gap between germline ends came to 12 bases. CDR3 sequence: CASSSPGGHEQFF. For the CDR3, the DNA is TGTGCCAGCAGCTCACCGGGGGGCCATGAGCAGTTCTTC. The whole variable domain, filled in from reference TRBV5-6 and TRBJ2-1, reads DAGVTQSPTHLIKTRGQQVTLRCSPKSGHDTVSWYQQALGQGPQFIFQYYEEEERQRGNFPDRFSGHQFPNYSSELNVNALLLGDSALYLCASSSPGGHEQFFGPGTRLTVL.

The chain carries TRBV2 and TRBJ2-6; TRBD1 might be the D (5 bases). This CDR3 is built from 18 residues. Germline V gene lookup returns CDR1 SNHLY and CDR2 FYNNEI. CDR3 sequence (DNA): TGTGCTAACTCCCTTATACAGGCCTCGTATTATGGGGCCAACGTCCTGACTTTC. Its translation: CANSLIQASYYGANVLTF.

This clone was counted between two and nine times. The CDR3 loop is CASSTRQGLQHF. The DNA of the CDR3 is TGTGCCAGTAGTACACGACAGGGCCTCCAGCATTTT. The rearrangement links TRBV19 to TRBJ1-5, with 7 bases fitting TRBD1. Germline V gives CDR1 LNHDA, CDR2 SQIVND (reference sequence). V trimming: 4 bases; J trimming: 12 bases; junction bases outside the gene matches: 6. The CDR3 runs 12 residues.

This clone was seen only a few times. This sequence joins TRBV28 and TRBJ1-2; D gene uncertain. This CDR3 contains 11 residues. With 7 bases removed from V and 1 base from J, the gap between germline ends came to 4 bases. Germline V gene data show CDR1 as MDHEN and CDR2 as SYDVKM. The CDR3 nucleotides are TGTGCCAGCACGAGTAACTATGGCTACACCTTC. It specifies CASTSNYGYTF.

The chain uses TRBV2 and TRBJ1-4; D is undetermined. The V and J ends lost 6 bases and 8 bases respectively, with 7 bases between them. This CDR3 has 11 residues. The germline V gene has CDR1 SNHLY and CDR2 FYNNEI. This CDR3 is CASRVGEKLFF. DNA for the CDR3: TGTGCCAGCAGGGTTGGGGAAAAACTGTTTTTT.

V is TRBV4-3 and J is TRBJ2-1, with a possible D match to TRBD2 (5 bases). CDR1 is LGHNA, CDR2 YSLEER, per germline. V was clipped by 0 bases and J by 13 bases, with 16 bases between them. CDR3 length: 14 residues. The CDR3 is CASSQEFGTEVQFF. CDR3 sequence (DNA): TGCGCCAGCAGCCAAGAGTTCGGCACGGAGGTCCAGTTCTTC.

The CDR3 here is CASSPTGFYAGELFF. The CDR3 DNA reads as TGTGCCAGCAGTCCGACAGGGTTTTATGCCGGGGAGCTGTTTTTT. The genes are TRBV2 and TRBJ2-2; 7 positions match TRBD1. This CDR3 spans 15 amino acids. Trimming cost V 5 bases and J 6 bases; bases outside gene matches: 9. Germline-derived CDR1 and CDR2 are SNHLY and FYNNEI. Full variable domain (rest looked up from reference TRBV2 and TRBJ2-2): EPEVTQTPSHQVTQMGQEVILRCVPISNHLYFYWYRQILGQKVEFLVSFYNNEISEKSEIFDDQFSVERPDGSNFTLKIRSTKLEDSAMYFCASSPTGFYAGELFFGEGSRLTVL.

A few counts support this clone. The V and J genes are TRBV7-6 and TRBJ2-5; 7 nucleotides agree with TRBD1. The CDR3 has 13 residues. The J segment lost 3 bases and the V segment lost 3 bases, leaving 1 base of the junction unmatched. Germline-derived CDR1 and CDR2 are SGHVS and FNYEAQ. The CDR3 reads CASSFTGEETQYF. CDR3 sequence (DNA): TGTGCCAGCAGCTTTACAGGGGAAGAGACCCAGTACTTC.

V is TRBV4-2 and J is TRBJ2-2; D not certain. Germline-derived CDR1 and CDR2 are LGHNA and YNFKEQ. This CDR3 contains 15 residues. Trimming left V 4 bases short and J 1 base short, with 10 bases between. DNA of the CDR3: TGTGCCAGCAGCCCGAAGGCAGGGAACACCGGGGAGCTGTTTTTT. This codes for CASSPKAGNTGELFF.

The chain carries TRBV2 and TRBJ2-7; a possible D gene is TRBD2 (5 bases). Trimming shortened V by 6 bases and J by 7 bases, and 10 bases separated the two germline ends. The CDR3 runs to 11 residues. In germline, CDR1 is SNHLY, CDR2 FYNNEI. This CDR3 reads CASREVEEQYF. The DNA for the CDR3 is TGTGCCAGCAGGGAGGTGGAGGAGCAGTACTTC.